Here is one TCR beta chain with its context. What antigen it recognizes has not been identified. Base qualities are not provided; no much larger clone lies one nucleotide away. This specimen belongs to a study of T cell changes during pregnancy in multiple sclerosis (dated by TCRdb to about 2019). About the study as a whole: Changes in the T cell repertoire over the course of pregnancy were examined in this study in women with multiple sclerosis.

According to the germline V gene, CDR1 reads ENHRY and CDR2 reads SYGVKD. Taken from cysteine to phenylalanine, the CDR3 has 14 residues. Kept here is only the CDR3 DNA, which spans 42 bases and is read in frame from base 1. Trimming costs V 0 bases and J 2 bases, and their ends lie 5 bases apart. Library preparation employed the immunoSEQ multiplex PCR assay. TCRdb retrieved this table from immuneACCESS and kept in-frame rearrangements only. Not all clones are present; in checked studies, unresolved V genes account for under half, and no reason is known for the remainder. The sample includes some 50,000 clones, with 85% to 95% observed a single time. The top ten clonotypes cover roughly 0.98% of the sample.

The source was peripheral blood, collected after pregnancy. The sequence came from a female donor with multiple sclerosis, enrolled in a pregnancy study. The V and J segments used are TRBV10-3 and TRBJ1-5, with no D gene named confidently. The nucleotides are TGTGCCATCAGTGAGTCGAGAGGCAATCAGCCCCAGCATTTT. Its protein product is CAISESRGNQPQHF.